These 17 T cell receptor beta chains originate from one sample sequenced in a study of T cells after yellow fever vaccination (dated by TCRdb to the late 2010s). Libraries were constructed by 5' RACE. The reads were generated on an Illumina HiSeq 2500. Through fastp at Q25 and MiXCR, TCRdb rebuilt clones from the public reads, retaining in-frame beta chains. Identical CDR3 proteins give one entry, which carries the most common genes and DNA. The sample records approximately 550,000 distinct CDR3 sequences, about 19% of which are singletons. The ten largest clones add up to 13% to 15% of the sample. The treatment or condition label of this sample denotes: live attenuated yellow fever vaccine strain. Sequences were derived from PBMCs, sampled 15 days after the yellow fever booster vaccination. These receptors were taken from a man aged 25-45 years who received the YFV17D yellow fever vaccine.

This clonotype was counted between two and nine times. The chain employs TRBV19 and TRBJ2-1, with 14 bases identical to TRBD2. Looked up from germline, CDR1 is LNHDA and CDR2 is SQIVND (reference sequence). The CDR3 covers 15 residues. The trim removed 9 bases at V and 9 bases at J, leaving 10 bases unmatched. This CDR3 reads CASLPRTSGRSEQFF. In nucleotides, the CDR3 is TGTGCCAGCCTACCCCGGACTAGCGGGAGGTCTGAGCAGTTCTTC.

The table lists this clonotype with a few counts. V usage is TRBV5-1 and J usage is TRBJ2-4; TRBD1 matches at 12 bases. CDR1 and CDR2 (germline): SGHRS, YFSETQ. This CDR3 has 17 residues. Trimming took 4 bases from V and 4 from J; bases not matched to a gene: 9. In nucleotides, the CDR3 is TGCGCCAGCAGCGGTACCGGGACAGGGGGCGGAAAAAACATTCAGTACTTC. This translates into CASSGTGTGGGKNIQYF.

In DNA, the CDR3 is TGTGCCAGCAGCTACAGGGGTCGTACCGGGGAGCTGTTTTTT. As protein: CASSYRGRTGELFF. The chain couples TRBV7-7 to TRBJ2-2; 7 positions match TRBD1. Germline V gene sequence: CDR1 SSHAT, CDR2 FNYEAQ (reference sequence). The CDR3 is 14 amino acids. V lost 4 bases to trimming and J lost 5 bases; unmatched junction nucleotides: 4.

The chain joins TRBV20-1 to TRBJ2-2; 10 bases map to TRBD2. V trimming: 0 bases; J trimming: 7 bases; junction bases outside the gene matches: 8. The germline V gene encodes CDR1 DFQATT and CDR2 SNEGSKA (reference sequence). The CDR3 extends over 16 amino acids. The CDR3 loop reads CSARDHLAGVIGELFF. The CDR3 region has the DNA TGCAGTGCTAGAGATCATCTAGCGGGAGTAATCGGGGAGCTGTTTTTT.

The CDR3 coding sequence is TGTGCCAGCAGTAATTCAGGCTCTGGAAACACCATATATTTT. As protein: CASSNSGSGNTIYF. The chain has TRBV28 and TRBJ1-3, with D hard to call. The germline V gene encodes CDR1 MDHEN and CDR2 SYDVKM. V was clipped by 5 bases and J by 0 bases, with 8 bases between them. There are 14 residues in the CDR3.

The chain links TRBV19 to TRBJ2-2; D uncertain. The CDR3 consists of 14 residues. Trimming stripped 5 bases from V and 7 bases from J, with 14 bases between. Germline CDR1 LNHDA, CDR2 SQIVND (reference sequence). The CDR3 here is CASSPRRWGGELFF. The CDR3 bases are TGTGCCAGTAGTCCCCGCCGGTGGGGCGGGGAGCTGTTTTTT.

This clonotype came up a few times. In DNA, the CDR3 is TGTGCCAGCAGCTTAGCGAACCAGGACAATGAGCAGTTCTTC. Protein sequence: CASSLANQDNEQFF. This chain uses TRBV7-2 with TRBJ2-1; the D is unclear. Per the germline V gene, CDR1 is SGHTA and CDR2 is FQGNSA. V was clipped by 0 bases and J by 5 bases, with 8 bases between them. This CDR3 has 14 residues.

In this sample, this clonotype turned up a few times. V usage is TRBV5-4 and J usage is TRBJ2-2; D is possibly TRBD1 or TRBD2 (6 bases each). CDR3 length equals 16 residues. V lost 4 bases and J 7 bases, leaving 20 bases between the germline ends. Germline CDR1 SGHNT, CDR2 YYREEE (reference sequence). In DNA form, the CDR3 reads TGTGCCAGCAGCCCTACCGTCCGGGGGCCCGACGGGGAGCTGTTTTTT. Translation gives CASSPTVRGPDGELFF.

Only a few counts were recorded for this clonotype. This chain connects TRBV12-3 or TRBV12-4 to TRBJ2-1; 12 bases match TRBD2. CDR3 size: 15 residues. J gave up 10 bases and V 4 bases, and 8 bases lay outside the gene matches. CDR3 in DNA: TGTGCCAGCAGTTCGACTAGCGGGAGTTTTTGGGAGCAGTTCTTC. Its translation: CASSSTSGSFWEQFF.

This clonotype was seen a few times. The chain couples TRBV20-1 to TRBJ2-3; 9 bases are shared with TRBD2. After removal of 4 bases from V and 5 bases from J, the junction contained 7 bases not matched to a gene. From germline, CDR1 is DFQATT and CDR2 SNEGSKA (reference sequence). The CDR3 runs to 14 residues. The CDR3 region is CSAKVPAGGDTQYF. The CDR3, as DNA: TGCAGTGCTAAGGTCCCAGCGGGAGGAGATACGCAGTATTTT.

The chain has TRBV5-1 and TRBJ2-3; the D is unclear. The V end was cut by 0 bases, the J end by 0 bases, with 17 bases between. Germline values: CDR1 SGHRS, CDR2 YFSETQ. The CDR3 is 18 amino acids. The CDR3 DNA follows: TGCGCCAGCAGCTTGGTTCAGTTCCTCGACCTCAGCACAGATACGCAGTATTTT. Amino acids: CASSLVQFLDLSTDTQYF.

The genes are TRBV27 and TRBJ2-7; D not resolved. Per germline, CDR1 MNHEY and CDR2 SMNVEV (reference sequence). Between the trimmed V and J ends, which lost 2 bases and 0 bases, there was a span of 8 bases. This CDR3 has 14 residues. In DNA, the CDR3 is TGTGCCAGCAGTTTAGCGTATAGCTCCTACGAGCAGTACTTC. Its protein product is CASSLAYSSYEQYF.

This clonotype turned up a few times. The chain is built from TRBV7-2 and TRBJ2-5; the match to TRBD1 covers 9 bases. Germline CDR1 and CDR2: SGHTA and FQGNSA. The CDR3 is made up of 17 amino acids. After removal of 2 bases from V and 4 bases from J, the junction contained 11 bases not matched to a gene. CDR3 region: CASSLNPVGQGRETQYF. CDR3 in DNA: TGTGCCAGCAGCTTAAACCCCGTCGGACAGGGGAGAGAGACCCAGTACTTC.

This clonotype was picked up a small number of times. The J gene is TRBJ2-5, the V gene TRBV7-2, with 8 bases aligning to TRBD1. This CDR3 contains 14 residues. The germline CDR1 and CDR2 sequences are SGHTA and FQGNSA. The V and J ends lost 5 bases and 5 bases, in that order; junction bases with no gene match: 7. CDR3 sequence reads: CASSQQGGRETQYF. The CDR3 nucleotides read TGTGCCAGCAGCCAACAGGGGGGAAGGGAGACCCAGTACTTC.

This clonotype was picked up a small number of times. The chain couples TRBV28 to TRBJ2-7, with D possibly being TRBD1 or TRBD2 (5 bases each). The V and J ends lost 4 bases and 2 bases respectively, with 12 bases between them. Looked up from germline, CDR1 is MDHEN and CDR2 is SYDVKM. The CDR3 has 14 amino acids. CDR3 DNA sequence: TGTGCCAGCAGTTCCGGGACGGAGCCCTACGAGCAGTACTTC. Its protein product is CASSSGTEPYEQYF.

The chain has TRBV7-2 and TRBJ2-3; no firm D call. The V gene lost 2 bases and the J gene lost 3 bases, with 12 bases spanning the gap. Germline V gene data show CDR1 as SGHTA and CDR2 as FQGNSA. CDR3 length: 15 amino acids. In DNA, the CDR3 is TGTGCCAGCAGCTTATGGCTGCTTTCTACAGATACGCAGTATTTT. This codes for CASSLWLLSTDTQYF.

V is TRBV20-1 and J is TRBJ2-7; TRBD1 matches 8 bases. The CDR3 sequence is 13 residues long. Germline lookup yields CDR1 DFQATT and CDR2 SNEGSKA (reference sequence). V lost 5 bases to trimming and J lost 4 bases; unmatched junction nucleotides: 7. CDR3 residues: CSAPQGAGYEQYF. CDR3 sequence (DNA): TGCAGTGCTCCTCAGGGGGCTGGGTACGAGCAGTACTTC.